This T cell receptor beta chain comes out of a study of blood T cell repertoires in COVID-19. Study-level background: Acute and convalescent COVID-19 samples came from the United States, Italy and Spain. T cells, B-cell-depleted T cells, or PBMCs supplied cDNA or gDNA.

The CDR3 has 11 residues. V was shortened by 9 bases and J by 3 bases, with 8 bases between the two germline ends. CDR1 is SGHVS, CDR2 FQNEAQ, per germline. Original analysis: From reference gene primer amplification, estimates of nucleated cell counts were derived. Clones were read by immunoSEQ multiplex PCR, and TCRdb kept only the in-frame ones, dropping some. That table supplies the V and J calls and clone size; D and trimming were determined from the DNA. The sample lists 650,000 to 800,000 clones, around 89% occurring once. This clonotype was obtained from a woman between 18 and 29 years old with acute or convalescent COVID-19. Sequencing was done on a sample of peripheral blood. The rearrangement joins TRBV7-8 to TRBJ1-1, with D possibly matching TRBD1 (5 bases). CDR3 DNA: TGTGCCAGTAAAGGGGACACTGAAGCTTTCTTT. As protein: CASKGDTEAFF.